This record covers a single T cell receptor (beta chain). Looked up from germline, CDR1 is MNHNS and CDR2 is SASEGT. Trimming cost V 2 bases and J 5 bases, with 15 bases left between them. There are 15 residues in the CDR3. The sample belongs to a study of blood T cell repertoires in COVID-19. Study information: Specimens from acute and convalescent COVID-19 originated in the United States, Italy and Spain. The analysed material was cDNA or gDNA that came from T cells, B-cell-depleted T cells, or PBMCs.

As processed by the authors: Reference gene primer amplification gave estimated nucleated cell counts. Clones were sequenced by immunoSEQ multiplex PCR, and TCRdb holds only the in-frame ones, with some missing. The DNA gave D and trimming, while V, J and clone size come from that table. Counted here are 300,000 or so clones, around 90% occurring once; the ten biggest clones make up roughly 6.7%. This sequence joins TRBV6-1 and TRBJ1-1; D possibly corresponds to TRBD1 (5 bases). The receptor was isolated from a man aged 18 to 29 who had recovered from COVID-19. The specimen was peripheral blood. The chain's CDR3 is CASSEQEGMATEAFF. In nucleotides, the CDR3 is TGTGCCAGCAGTGAACAGGAGGGGATGGCAACTGAAGCTTTCTTT.